Included here is one TCR beta chain sequence, with context. The antigen is not known. Libraries were prepared by immunoSEQ multiplex PCR; TCRdb keeps only in-frame clonotypes and omits some of them. The sample shows roughly 140,000 clones, about 89% of them seen only once. The data are from a study of T cell responses to AZD1222 COVID-19 vaccine. Whole-study results and caveats: At baseline, seropositivity was found in only 5 to 7 AZD1222 recipients. Unmutated variant regions reportedly attract nearly half of all spike-specific TCRs. Vaccine-related CD4 TCRs covered spike, predominating at 160-218 and 743-854. Two doses of AZD1222 preceded a rise in Spike-specific TCR breadth and depth.

The CDR3 is 17 amino acids. Trimming took off 6 bases at V and 2 bases at J, with 20 bases between the two ends. Germline CDR1 and CDR2: SNHLY and FYNNEI. This receptor was identified in an adult in good health. Source: peripheral blood, taken on day 0 of MenACWY control vaccination. The chain recombines TRBV2 with TRBJ2-1; D is perhaps TRBD1 (5 bases). CDR3: CASSHRILDTAYNEQFF. The CDR3 DNA sequence: TGTGCCAGCAGCCACCGCATTCTGGACACCGCCTACAATGAGCAGTTCTTC.